This T cell receptor beta chain was sequenced during a study of radiotherapy plus CTLA-4 blockade in lung cancer. For the study at large: Objective response rate was 18%; disease control rate, 25% to 35%. Study-wide results and caveats: Early clone dynamics of blood T cells, plus interferon-beta, reportedly predicted response best. Blood TCR clones of tumor origin expanded after radiotherapy plus ipilimumab.

Per germline, CDR1 SSHAT and CDR2 FNYEAQ (reference sequence). There are 15 residues in the CDR3. Chemo-refractory metastatic non-small-cell lung cancer patients underwent focal radiation alongside CTLA-4 blockade with ipilimumab. Generated by immunoSEQ multiplex PCR, the TCRdb table keeps only in-frame clones and is missing some. The sample has about 68,000 clones; approximately 79% are singletons. As regards this clone: What it recognizes is unknown. At one end the junction does not follow the germline gene, possibly because of a read error.

Sample: peripheral blood, taken from a patient treated with radiotherapy plus ipilimumab. The sequence came from a human donor with non-small cell lung cancer who had a complete response to radiotherapy plus ipilimumab. This chain joins TRBV7-7 and TRBJ2-2; D is possibly TRBD1 (5 bases). CDR3 nucleotide sequence: TGTGCTAGCAGGGAAACCGCCCAACCCACCGGGGAGCTGTTTTTT. This codes for CASRETAQPTGELFF.